These T cell receptor beta chains were read from a single sample in a study of graft-versus-host responses after intestinal transplantation. Here immunoSEQ multiplex PCR was the method, and the copy in TCRdb shows in-frame clones only, minus some. The sample consists of just over 95,000 clones, approximately 90% of them appearing once. No antigen is known for these receptors. Sequencing used unstimulated CD4+ T cells sorted from spleen or lymph node cells, obtained before intestinal transplant. These TCRs come from a human donor who received an intestinal transplant. Each CDR3 is given without its conserved first and last residue. D genes are given only for firm matches.

v_gene,d_gene,CDR3aa
TRBV18,TRBD2,ASSRTSRREQY
TRBV5-1,TRBD1,ASSPTTGANYGYT
TRBV30,-,AWSGATQY
TRBV5-1,-,ASSLARGATNTEAF
TRBV27,-,ASSLEQGNQPQH
TRBV7-9,-,ASSQVSSGNTIY
TRBV6-6,TRBD1,ASSPGQVVFNEKLF
TRBV4-1,TRBD2,ASSLMASGANEQF
TRBV30,TRBD1,AWSWRQGKGTEAF
TRBV7-8,TRBD2,ASSPRTSTAYEQY
TRBV7-9,-,ASSQAVDTQY
TRBV5-1,-,ASSFDSYEQY
TRBV11-3,TRBD1,ASSSGQNPYEQY
TRBV19,TRBD2,ASSMSRDYSYNEQF
TRBV7-8,-,ASSLAGRIYEQY
TRBV28,-,ASSSGSNLGYGYT
TRBV4-1,TRBD1,ASSQDPSGTGGYEQY